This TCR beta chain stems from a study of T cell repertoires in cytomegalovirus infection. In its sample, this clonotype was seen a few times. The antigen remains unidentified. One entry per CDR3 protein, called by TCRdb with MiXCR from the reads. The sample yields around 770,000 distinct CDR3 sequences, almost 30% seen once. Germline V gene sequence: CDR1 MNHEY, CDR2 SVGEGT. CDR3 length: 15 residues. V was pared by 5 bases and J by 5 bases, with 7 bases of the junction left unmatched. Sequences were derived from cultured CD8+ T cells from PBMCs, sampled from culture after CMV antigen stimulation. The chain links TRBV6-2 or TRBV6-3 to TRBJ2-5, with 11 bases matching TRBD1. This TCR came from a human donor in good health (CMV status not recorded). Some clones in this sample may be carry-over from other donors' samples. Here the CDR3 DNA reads TGTGCCAGCAGTCAGGGACAGGGGGTACTGGAGACCCAGTACTTC. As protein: CASSQGQGVLETQYF.